One and the same sample provided the 10 T cell receptor beta chains below, sequenced in a study of T-cell memory formation after mild COVID-19. From the 5' RACE reads, TCRdb called clonotypes with MiXCR, one entry per CDR3 protein. Altogether fewer than 50,000 distinct CDR3 sequences are present, around 12% being singletons, with the ten largest covering approximately 23%. Sequenced material: PBMCs or a T cell subset sorted from them (not recorded which). The receptors come from a man aged 18 to 30 who had mild COVID-19 (a few samples of this study predate the infection). Cell type and time point are not known.

This clonotype was counted a few times. The V call is TRBV11-2, the J call TRBJ1-2, with 8 bases lining up with TRBD1. In germline, CDR1 is SGHAT, CDR2 FQNNGV. The CDR3 consists of 17 residues. The V gene end was trimmed by 1 base and the J gene end by 0 bases; junction bases not matched to a gene: 7. CDR3 sequence: CASSLVAGGDANYGYTF. The CDR3 DNA reads TGTGCCAGCAGCTTAGTCGCAGGGGGCGATGCTAACTATGGCTACACCTTC.

The J gene is TRBJ1-3, the V gene TRBV6-5, with D maybe TRBD1 (6 bases). From germline, CDR1 is MNHEY and CDR2 SVGAGI. The germline V and J ends were trimmed by 1 base and 7 bases, with 14 bases remaining between them. This CDR3 has 15 residues. DNA for the CDR3: TGTGCCAGCAGTTACTGGGGCAAAGGGGGTAACACCATATATTTT. Translated, it gives CASSYWGKGGNTIYF.

Only a few counts were recorded for this clonotype. V gene TRBV29-1 combines with J gene TRBJ2-3; 8 positions match TRBD2. This CDR3 is built from 13 residues. The germline V gene has CDR1 SQVTM and CDR2 ANQGSEA. The junction had 4 bases not matched to a gene; V was cut back by 3 bases and J by 5 bases. CDR3 in amino acids: CSVDKRGIDTQYF. The CDR3 bases are TGCAGCGTTGACAAGCGGGGGATAGATACGCAGTATTTT.

V is TRBV11-2 and J is TRBJ1-1, with D unclear. Germline values: CDR1 SGHAT, CDR2 FQNNGV. The V end was cut by 5 bases, the J end by 7 bases, with 11 bases between. The CDR3 is made up of 12 amino acids. CDR3 sequence reads: CASSLWMGEAFF. The CDR3 coding sequence is TGTGCCAGCAGCCTCTGGATGGGTGAAGCTTTCTTT. Together with reference TRBV11-2 and TRBJ1-1, the CDR3 gives the full variable domain: EAGVAQSPRYKIIEKRQSVAFWCNPISGHATLYWYQQILGQGPKLLIQFQNNGVVDDSQLPKDRFSAERLKGVDSTLKIQPAKLEDSAVYLCASSLWMGEAFFGQGTRLTVV.

This clonotype was counted at least ten times. The chain carries TRBV4-3 and TRBJ1-5; D is possibly TRBD1 (5 bases). The CDR3 sequence is 15 residues long. V lost 1 base and J 5 bases, leaving 12 bases between the germline ends. The germline V gene has CDR1 LGHNA and CDR2 YSLEER. Written as DNA, the CDR3 is TGCGCCAGCAGCCAAGGGGGCCAGCCCCATCAGCCCCAGCATTTT. Translation gives CASSQGGQPHQPQHF.

This clonotype appeared a few times. The gene calls are TRBV7-9 and TRBJ1-1; possible D gene TRBD1, 5 bases. In germline, CDR1 is SEHNR, CDR2 FQNEAQ (reference sequence). The CDR3 has 17 amino acids. V was pared by 6 bases and J by 3 bases, with 23 bases between. CDR3 coding DNA: TGTGCCAGCAGTCGTACATGGGGGGGAAGGAAGGACACTGAAGCTTTCTTT. Protein sequence: CASSRTWGGRKDTEAFF.

V and J are TRBV9 and TRBJ2-2; D unresolved. The CDR3 runs 14 residues. Germline assignment: CDR1 SGDLS and CDR2 YYNGEE. Trimming took 0 bases from V and 1 from J, leaving 4 bases between them. CDR3 nucleotides: TGTGCCAGCAGCGTAGGGGGGAACACCGGGGAGCTGTTTTTT. It encodes CASSVGGNTGELFF. Based on the CDR3 plus reference TRBV9 and TRBJ2-2, the full variable domain is DSGVTQTPKHLITATGQRVTLRCSPRSGDLSVYWYQQSLDQGLQFLIQYYNGEERAKGNILERFSAQQFPDLHSELNLSSLELGDSALYFCASSVGGNTGELFFGEGSRLTVL.

This clonotype was counted between two and nine times. This CDR3 reads CASSLAWEATEAFF. The CDR3 bases are TGTGCCAGCAGCTTAGCGTGGGAGGCCACTGAAGCTTTCTTT. V is TRBV7-8 and J is TRBJ1-1; D unresolved. Between the trimmed V and J ends, which lost 0 bases and 4 bases, there was a span of 9 bases. Germline V gene lookup returns CDR1 SGHVS and CDR2 FQNEAQ. The CDR3 loop spans 14 amino acids.

This clonotype was observed once. This may stem from a read error, because a much larger clone lies one nucleotide away. The chain employs TRBV5-1 and TRBJ2-2; no definite D call. The V gene's germline CDR1 is SGHRS and CDR2 YFSETQ. The V end lost 7 bases, the J end lost 3 bases, and 10 bases lay between the germline ends. This CDR3 region has 13 residues. The CDR3 sequence is CASWLTDTGELFF. CDR3 bases: TGCGCCAGCTGGCTAACAGACACCGGGGAGCTGTTTTTT.

A few counts support this clonotype. The rearrangement links TRBV5-5 to TRBJ2-3; perhaps TRBD2 as D (5 bases). Germline V lookup: CDR1 SGHKS, CDR2 YYEKEE (reference sequence). This CDR3 has 16 amino acids. V was pared by 1 base and J by 4 bases, with 16 bases between. CDR3 nucleotide sequence: TGTGCCAGCAGCTTGTCTGGCGGGTTCGTGTCAGATACGCAGTATTTT. Amino acids: CASSLSGGFVSDTQYF.